The clone carrying this T cell receptor beta chain was observed many times. These data are taken from a study of blood T cells in healthy people across ages. Together with a sample-barcoded 5' primer, a J-beta primer mix was included in a second PCR lasting about 6 to 11 cycles. MiXCR, run by TCRdb on the 5' RACE reads, gives a single entry per CDR3 protein. The sample lists more than 800,000 distinct CDR3 sequences, 29% occurring once. The sequence was obtained from an elderly woman in good health. The sequencing sample was made of blood.

The CDR3 DNA reads as TGTGCCAGCAGCCAAGAGGGAAGGGAGCAGTTCTTC. Amino acids: CASSQEGREQFF. The chain joins TRBV3-1 to TRBJ2-1; D uncertain. Germline CDR1 LGHDT, CDR2 YNNKEL (reference sequence). Trimming took 0 bases from V and 10 from J, leaving 7 bases between them. The length of the CDR3 is 12 residues.